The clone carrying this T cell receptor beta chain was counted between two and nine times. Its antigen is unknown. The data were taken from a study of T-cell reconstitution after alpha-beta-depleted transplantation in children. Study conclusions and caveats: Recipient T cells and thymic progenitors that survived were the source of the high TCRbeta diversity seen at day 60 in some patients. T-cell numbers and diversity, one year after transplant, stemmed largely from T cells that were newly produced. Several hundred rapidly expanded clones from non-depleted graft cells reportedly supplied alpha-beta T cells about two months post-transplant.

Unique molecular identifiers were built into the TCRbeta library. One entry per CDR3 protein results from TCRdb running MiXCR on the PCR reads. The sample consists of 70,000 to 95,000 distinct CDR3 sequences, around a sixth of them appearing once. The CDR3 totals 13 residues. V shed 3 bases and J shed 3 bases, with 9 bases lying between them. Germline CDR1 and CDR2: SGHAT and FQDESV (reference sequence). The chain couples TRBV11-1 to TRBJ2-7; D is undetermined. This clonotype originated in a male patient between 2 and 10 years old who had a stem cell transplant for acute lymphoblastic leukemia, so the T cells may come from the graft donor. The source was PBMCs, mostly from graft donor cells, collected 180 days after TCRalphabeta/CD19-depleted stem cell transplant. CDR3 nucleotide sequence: TGTGCCAGCAGCTTCGACCGATACTACGAGCAGTACTTC. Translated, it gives CASSFDRYYEQYF. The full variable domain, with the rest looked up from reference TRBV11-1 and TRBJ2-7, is EAEVAQSPRYKITEKSQAVAFWCDPISGHATLYWYRQILGQGPELLVQFQDESVVDDSQLPKDRFSAERLKGVDSTLKIQPAELGDSAMYLCASSFDRYYEQYFGPGTRLTVT.